The 18 T cell receptor beta chains below were found in one sample sequenced in a study of T cell changes during pregnancy in multiple sclerosis. TCRdb's table, derived via immunoSEQ multiplex PCR, lists solely in-frame clones and lacks some. The profile shows around 80,000 clones, 92% of them singletons. The material sequenced was peripheral blood, taken before pregnancy. These receptors were obtained from a female donor with multiple sclerosis, enrolled in a pregnancy study.

The V call is TRBV7-3, the J call TRBJ2-7, with D unresolved. Germline-derived CDR1 and CDR2 are SGHTA and FQGTGA. This CDR3 spans 13 amino acids. The ends were cut back, 3 bases at V and 5 bases at J, with 11 bases in the middle. The chain's CDR3 is CASSLELEDEQYF. CDR3 in DNA: TGTGCCAGCAGCTTGGAGCTTGAGGACGAGCAGTACTTC. The full variable domain, in which reference TRBV7-3 and TRBJ2-7 provide the parts outside the CDR3, is GAGVSQTPSNKVTEKGKYVELRCDPISGHTALYWYRQSLGQGPEFLIYFQGTGAADDSGLPNDRFFAVRPEGSVSTLKIQRTERGDSAVYLCASSLELEDEQYFGPGTRLTVT.

The rearrangement joins TRBV30 to TRBJ2-3, with D maybe TRBD1 (5 bases). CDR3 size: 14 residues. V dropped 0 bases and J dropped 2 bases, with 9 bases sitting between them. CDR1 GTSNPN and CDR2 SVGIG come from the germline V gene (reference sequence). CDR3 sequence: CAWSVSGPTDTQYF. CDR3 sequence (DNA): TGTGCCTGGAGTGTGTCAGGGCCCACAGATACGCAGTATTTT.

The V call is TRBV9, the J call TRBJ2-5; a possible D gene is TRBD2 (5 bases). Germline V gene lookup returns CDR1 SGDLS and CDR2 YYNGEE. V was cut by 3 bases and J by 5 bases, with 23 bases left in between. The CDR3 has 17 amino acids. Written as DNA, the CDR3 is TGTGCCAGCAGCGATAGCGCGGAACTGACCCCCCGGGAGACCCAGTACTTC. Translating it yields CASSDSAELTPRETQYF.

This chain joins TRBV6-1 and TRBJ1-6, with D maybe TRBD1 (5 bases). V lost 2 bases, J lost 10 bases, and 12 bases lay in between. The CDR3 consists of 14 residues. Germline V gene sequence: CDR1 MNHNS, CDR2 SASEGT. The CDR3 region is CASSESGMGSPLHF. As DNA, the CDR3 is TGTGCCAGCAGTGAATCAGGGATGGGCTCACCCCTCCACTTT.

This sequence joins TRBV9 and TRBJ2-2, with 8 bases identical to TRBD2. CDR1 is SGDLS and CDR2 is YYNGEE in the germline V gene. The CDR3 has 16 residues. V trimming: 3 bases; J trimming: 7 bases; junction bases outside the gene matches: 11. Here the CDR3 DNA reads TGTGCCAGCAGCGAGGACTCCGGGGGGGCCGGCGGGGAGCTGTTTTTT. It translates to CASSEDSGGAGGELFF.

This chain joins TRBV6-1 and TRBJ1-1; D gene unclear. The CDR3 is 12 residues long. V lost 4 bases to trimming and J lost 5 bases, with 8 bases between them. The V gene's germline CDR1 is MNHNS and CDR2 SASEGT. The CDR3 region is CASSVGGTEAFF. The CDR3 nucleotides are TGTGCCAGCAGTGTGGGCGGGACTGAAGCTTTCTTT.

The chain uses TRBV19 and TRBJ2-4, with TRBD1 matching 8 bases. V dropped 5 bases and J dropped 4; count of bases not matched to a gene: 1. The CDR3 covers 13 residues. Germline V gene data show CDR1 as LNHDA and CDR2 as SQIVND (reference sequence). The CDR3 sequence: CASSRQGKNIQYF. In DNA, the CDR3 is TGTGCCAGTAGTCGACAGGGGAAAAACATTCAGTACTTC.

The chain recombines TRBV5-1 with TRBJ2-1; weak D call: TRBD2 (5 bases). Trimming stripped 5 bases from V and 7 bases from J, with 19 bases between. CDR1 SGHRS and CDR2 YFSETQ come from the germline V gene. CDR3 length: 15 amino acids. Here the CDR3 DNA reads TGCGCCAGCAGGACGGACTCATACCGAACGAATGAGCAGTTCTTC. It translates to CASRTDSYRTNEQFF.

V is TRBV6-1 and J is TRBJ1-1; D unresolved. Per germline, CDR1 MNHNS and CDR2 SASEGT. The V end was cut by 8 bases, the J end by 0 bases, with 10 bases between. The length of the CDR3 is 13 residues. CDR3 nucleotides: TGTGCCAGCGCAGGTAACATGAACACTGAAGCTTTCTTT. This translates into CASAGNMNTEAFF.

This chain connects TRBV25-1 to TRBJ1-1, with a weak D call TRBD1 (5 bases). Per the germline V gene, CDR1 is MGHDK and CDR2 is SYGVNS. Trimming shortened V by 7 bases and J by 8 bases, and 14 bases separated the two germline ends. CDR3 length: 12 residues. CDR3 amino acids: CASTRIGGEAFF. DNA of the CDR3: TGTGCCAGCACCCGAATCGGGGGGGAAGCTTTCTTT.

V gene TRBV7-2 combines with J gene TRBJ1-1; D unresolved. V lost 5 bases to trimming and J lost 5 bases, with 12 bases between them. The CDR3 is 13 residues long. Germline V gene lookup returns CDR1 SGHTA and CDR2 FQGNSA. The CDR3 DNA is TGTGCCAGCAGCCTAAGTGAGTTGACTGAAGCTTTCTTT. Its protein product is CASSLSELTEAFF.

The chain uses TRBV19 and TRBJ1-3, with D unclear. Looked up from germline, CDR1 is LNHDA and CDR2 is SQIVND (reference sequence). The CDR3 is 14 residues long. The ends were cut back, 7 bases at V and 0 bases at J, with 10 bases in the middle. CDR3 coding DNA: TGTGCCAGTACATCGAGGAGCTCTGGAAACACCATATATTTT. Its translation is CASTSRSSGNTIYF.

J is TRBJ2-1 and V is TRBV5-1; 10 positions match TRBD2. The CDR3 loop spans 15 amino acids. Trimming removed 1 base from V and 4 bases from J; junction bases left unmatched: 2. Germline V gives CDR1 SGHRS, CDR2 YFSETQ. The CDR3 bases are TGCGCCAGCAGCTTGACTAGCGGGGTTTACAATGAGCAGTTCTTC. Protein: CASSLTSGVYNEQFF.

The chain carries TRBV4-1 and TRBJ2-3; perhaps TRBD1 as D (6 bases). The germline V and J ends were trimmed by 1 base and 4 bases, with 15 bases remaining between them. CDR1 is MGHRA and CDR2 is YSYEKL in the germline V gene. The CDR3 has 16 residues. The CDR3 DNA reads as TGCGCCAGCAGCCAAGCCCCAGGGGACCCCCCAGATACGCAGTATTTT. It specifies CASSQAPGDPPDTQYF.

This chain joins TRBV5-1 and TRBJ2-1; 10 nucleotides agree with TRBD2. The CDR3 extends over 16 amino acids. Germline lookup yields CDR1 SGHRS and CDR2 YFSETQ. Trimming took 0 bases from V and 3 from J; bases not matched to a gene: 3. The CDR3, as DNA: TGCGCCAGCAGCTTGGCTCTAGCGGGGGACTACAATGAGCAGTTCTTC. Protein product: CASSLALAGDYNEQFF.

The chain has TRBV6-5 and TRBJ2-7, with 7 nucleotides matching TRBD1. The CDR3 covers 13 residues. Germline CDR1 MNHEY, CDR2 SVGAGI. V trimming: 5 bases; J trimming: 3 bases; junction bases outside the gene matches: 4. The CDR3 is CASSHRQGYEQYF. Written as DNA, the CDR3 is TGTGCCAGCAGTCACCGACAGGGCTACGAGCAGTACTTC.

The CDR3 DNA sequence: TGTGCCAGCAGTTCCAGAAAGTTCGCCTACGAGCAGTACTTC. This sequence encodes CASSSRKFAYEQYF. The rearrangement joins TRBV27 to TRBJ2-7, with D unresolved. The germline V and J ends were trimmed by 4 bases and 2 bases, with 12 bases remaining between them. The length of the CDR3 is 14 residues. Germline V gene data show CDR1 as MNHEY and CDR2 as SMNVEV (reference sequence).

The rearrangement joins TRBV19 to TRBJ2-2; weak D call: TRBD2 (5 bases). The CDR3 runs 17 residues. Trimming removed 7 bases from V and 3 bases from J, with 21 bases in between. Germline assignment: CDR1 LNHDA and CDR2 SQIVND (reference sequence). CDR3 sequence reads: CASTPQERVGYTGELFF. CDR3 coding DNA: TGTGCCAGTACCCCCCAGGAGAGGGTAGGATACACCGGGGAGCTGTTTTTT.